This TCR beta chain was obtained from a study of T-cell memory formation after mild COVID-19. Study at large: Largely, TCR clusters stayed within a single donor.

In regard to this clonotype: Its antigen is unknown.

General observations from the study: Those CD4+ clones that contracted were mainly in CM and EM (CD8+ ones in EMRA). Some clones that responded were present in memory (sampled pre-infection), which suggests cross-reactive memory joined. Clones that contracted from day 15 to 85 had balanced CD4/CD8; later expanders were CD4+ biased.

CDR3 length: 13 amino acids. The V gene end was trimmed by 4 bases and the J gene end by 6 bases; junction bases not matched to a gene: 4. The germline V gene has CDR1 SGHTA and CDR2 FQGTGA. TCRdb fed the 5' RACE reads into MiXCR, producing one record per CDR3 protein. The sample lists roughly 600,000 distinct CDR3 sequences; about a sixth were seen once. This chain joins TRBV7-3 and TRBJ2-3, with 7 bases aligning to TRBD1. The sequence came from an adult woman who had mild COVID-19 (a few samples of this study predate the infection). Cell type and time point are not known. Specimen: PBMCs or a T cell subset sorted from them (not recorded which). The chain's CDR3 is CASSWGTADTQYF. The DNA of the CDR3 is TGTGCCAGCAGCTGGGGGACAGCTGATACGCAGTATTTT.